The 32 T cell receptor beta chains below were found in one sample sequenced in a study of blood T cell repertoires in COVID-19. Clones were read by immunoSEQ multiplex PCR, and TCRdb kept only the in-frame ones, dropping some. The sample includes some 300,000 clones, approximately 86% seen only once; the top ten take around 14%. The sample consisted of peripheral blood. The receptor set was obtained from a woman in her seventies with COVID-19, enrolled during active disease.

This clone came up a few times. The rearrangement links TRBV10-1 to TRBJ2-7, with 12 bases matching TRBD1. This CDR3 comprises 14 residues. V trimming: 2 bases; J trimming: 5 bases; junction bases outside the gene matches: 1. The germline gives CDR1 WNHNN, CDR2 SYGVQD (reference sequence). For the CDR3, the DNA is TGCGCCAGCAGTGAGGGGACAGGGGGCGACGAGCAGTACTTC. Protein product: CASSEGTGGDEQYF.

V is TRBV19 and J is TRBJ1-4, with 7 bases lining up with TRBD1. The CDR3 extends over 14 amino acids. The V gene end was trimmed by 7 bases and the J gene end by 5 bases; junction bases not matched to a gene: 7. CDR1 LNHDA and CDR2 SQIVND come from the germline V gene (reference sequence). CDR3 sequence reads: CASTLGTVNEKLFF. As DNA, the CDR3 is TGTGCCAGTACCCTCGGGACAGTCAATGAAAAACTGTTTTTT.

V and J are TRBV28 and TRBJ1-5; 7 bases align to TRBD1. Germline V gene data show CDR1 as MDHEN and CDR2 as SYDVKM. After removal of 4 bases from V and 3 bases from J, the junction contained 6 bases not matched to a gene. This CDR3 comprises 15 residues. CDR3 DNA sequence: TGTGCCAGCAGTTCCACAGGGGAGAACAATCAGCCCCAGCATTTT. Translating gives CASSSTGENNQPQHF.

The chain is built from TRBV30 and TRBJ1-3; D gene ambiguous. CDR1 and CDR2 from the germline V gene are GTSNPN and SVGIG (reference sequence). V was cut by 0 bases and J by 4 bases, with 10 bases left in between. The CDR3 has 14 amino acids. In DNA, the CDR3 is TGTGCCTGGAGTGTGGCGGTGAGAGGAAACACCATATATTTT. Protein product: CAWSVAVRGNTIYF. The entire variable domain, with the rest obtained from reference TRBV30 and TRBJ1-3, is as follows: SQTIHQWPATLVQPVGSPLSLECTVEGTSNPNLYWYRQAAGRGLQLLFYSVGIGQISSEVPQNLSASRPQDRQFILSSKKLLLSDSGFYLCAWSVAVRGNTIYFGEGSWLTVV.

The chain employs TRBV9 and TRBJ2-2; TRBD2 is a possible D gene (7 bases). CDR1 and CDR2 (germline): SGDLS, YYNGEE. Between the trimmed V and J ends, which lost 4 bases and 6 bases, there was a span of 13 bases. The CDR3 has 14 amino acids. The CDR3 DNA reads as TGTGCCAGCAGCACGGGCGGGGGCGCCGGGGAGCTGTTTTTT. Amino acid sequence: CASSTGGGAGELFF. The full variable domain, its missing parts supplied by reference TRBV9 and TRBJ2-2, is DSGVTQTPKHLITATGQRVTLRCSPRSGDLSVYWYQQSLDQGLQFLIQYYNGEERAKGNILERFSAQQFPDLHSELNLSSLELGDSALYFCASSTGGGAGELFFGEGSRLTVL.

This clone was seen just once. The chain has TRBV6-2 or TRBV6-3 and TRBJ2-3, with D maybe TRBD2 (5 bases). Germline V gene data show CDR1 as MNHEY and CDR2 as SVGEGT. The CDR3 is 14 amino acids. V was trimmed by 6 bases and J by 5 bases, leaving 15 bases between them. CDR3: CASSNTQGRDTQYF. The CDR3 DNA follows: TGTGCCAGCAGCAACACTCAAGGGAGAGATACGCAGTATTTT.

The J gene is TRBJ1-1, the V gene TRBV28, with a weak D call TRBD1 (6 bases). This CDR3 contains 14 residues. The germline V gene has CDR1 MDHEN and CDR2 SYDVKM. V was trimmed by 6 bases and J by 2 bases, leaving 13 bases between them. CDR3: CASSPWDINTEAFF. In DNA, the CDR3 is TGTGCCAGCAGCCCATGGGACATAAACACTGAAGCTTTCTTT.

The rearrangement uses TRBV9 and TRBJ1-1; D possibly corresponds to TRBD1 (5 bases). CDR1 is SGDLS and CDR2 is YYNGEE in the germline V gene. V lost 5 bases, J lost 2 bases, and 10 bases lay in between. The CDR3 is 13 residues long. The CDR3 DNA is TGTGCCAGCAGTGCTCGGACAAACACTGAAGCTTTCTTT. Its protein is CASSARTNTEAFF.

The chain links TRBV14 to TRBJ1-3; weak D call: TRBD1 (6 bases). The germline V gene has CDR1 SGHDN and CDR2 FVKESK. Trimming pared 4 bases from V and 0 bases from J, leaving 19 bases between. CDR3 length equals 18 residues. The CDR3 protein is CASSLRLGTPSSGNTIYF. The DNA for the CDR3 is TGTGCCAGCAGCCTGCGTCTGGGGACACCCTCCTCTGGAAACACCATATATTTT.

The V gene is TRBV30, the J gene TRBJ2-3; D perhaps matches TRBD2 (6 bases). Per germline, CDR1 GTSNPN and CDR2 SVGIG (reference sequence). The CDR3 is 14 residues long. Trimming pared 5 bases from V and 6 bases from J, leaving 18 bases between. Written as DNA, the CDR3 is TGTGCCTGGGGCCGCGGGGTTGGCGCGGATACGCAGTATTTT. It is translated as CAWGRGVGADTQYF.

This chain links TRBV2 with TRBJ1-6, with D possibly TRBD1 on 5 matching bases. Per germline, CDR1 SNHLY and CDR2 FYNNEI. The CDR3 runs 14 residues. The V end was cut by 11 bases, the J end by 6 bases, with 17 bases between. Here the CDR3 reads CAGTAGFLNSPLHF. CDR3 DNA sequence: TGTGCCGGGACTGCAGGCTTTCTTAATTCACCCCTCCACTTT.

The J gene is TRBJ2-7, the V gene TRBV19; 7 bases align to TRBD1. CDR1 is LNHDA and CDR2 is SQIVND in the germline V gene (reference sequence). The J segment lost 5 bases and the V segment lost 2 bases, leaving 6 bases of the junction unmatched. The CDR3 has 14 residues. The CDR3 nucleotides are TGTGCCAGTAGTATAATGTCAGGGGGACACGAGCAGTACTTC. Amino acids: CASSIMSGGHEQYF.

The genes are TRBV9 and TRBJ2-2, with D possibly being TRBD2 (5 bases). The germline V gene encodes CDR1 SGDLS and CDR2 YYNGEE. V was trimmed by 2 bases and J by 7 bases, leaving 6 bases between them. The length of the CDR3 is 12 residues. This CDR3 reads CASSVGVGELFF. The CDR3 region has the DNA TGTGCCAGCAGCGTCGGGGTCGGGGAGCTGTTTTTT.

This chain connects TRBV9 to TRBJ1-1; 10 bases align to TRBD1. Germline CDR1 SGDLS, CDR2 YYNGEE. The CDR3 runs to 16 residues. The trim removed 1 base at V and 5 bases at J, leaving 8 bases unmatched. The CDR3 sequence is CASSVPGTGVLTEAFF. As DNA, the CDR3 is TGTGCCAGCAGCGTACCCGGGACAGGGGTGTTGACTGAAGCTTTCTTT.

V and J are TRBV24-1 and TRBJ1-4; D is ambiguous. The CDR3 loop spans 12 amino acids. Germline CDR1 KGHDR, CDR2 SFDVKD. Trimming shortened V by 1 base and J by 7 bases, and 3 bases separated the two germline ends. CDR3 residues: CATSDFGEKLFF. In nucleotides, the CDR3 is TGTGCCACCAGTGATTTCGGTGAAAAACTGTTTTTT.

The chain carries TRBV5-4 and TRBJ2-3; 9 bases agree with TRBD1. CDR1 and CDR2 (germline): SGHNT, YYREEE (reference sequence). CDR3 length equals 17 residues. With 4 bases clipped from V and 0 bases from J, the junction kept 9 bases outside the gene matches. This CDR3 is CASSPGQGPSSTDTQYF. The CDR3 DNA follows: TGTGCCAGCAGCCCGGGACAGGGTCCATCTAGCACAGATACGCAGTATTTT.

V and J are TRBV6-5 and TRBJ1-1; D gene unclear. In germline, CDR1 is MNHEY, CDR2 SVGAGI. With 10 bases removed from V and 6 bases from J, the gap between germline ends came to 18 bases. This CDR3 comprises 13 residues. The CDR3 region is CATLTWRFSEAFF. CDR3 nucleotide sequence: TGTGCCACCCTTACTTGGAGGTTTTCTGAAGCTTTCTTT.

J is TRBJ2-3 and V is TRBV5-8; TRBD1 matches at 10 bases. In germline, CDR1 is SGHTS, CDR2 YDEGEE. The CDR3 spans 15 residues. The J segment lost 2 bases and the V segment lost 4 bases, leaving 4 bases of the junction unmatched. Here the CDR3 reads CASSGTGAFTDTQYF. The CDR3 coding sequence is TGTGCCAGCAGCGGGACAGGGGCCTTCACAGATACGCAGTATTTT.

This sequence joins TRBV18 and TRBJ1-1; TRBD1 might be the D (6 bases). The CDR3 is 16 residues long. V was clipped by 5 bases and J by 4 bases, with 20 bases between them. Germline V gene sequence: CDR1 KGHSH, CDR2 LQKENI. In nucleotides, the CDR3 is TGTGCCAGCTCAGAATTCGCCGGGACAAGTTCCACTGAAGCTTTCTTT. This sequence encodes CASSEFAGTSSTEAFF.

The CDR3 region is CASSLWGQDEQYF. The CDR3 bases are TGTGCCAGCAGCCTCTGGGGGCAGGACGAGCAGTACTTC. This chain links TRBV28 with TRBJ2-7, with D possibly TRBD1 on 6 matching bases. The V end was cut by 6 bases, the J end by 5 bases, with 14 bases between. Per germline, CDR1 MDHEN and CDR2 SYDVKM. The CDR3 contains 13 residues.

V and J are TRBV5-1 and TRBJ2-7; the D is unclear. Germline CDR1 SGHRS, CDR2 YFSETQ. With 0 bases removed from V and 0 bases from J, the gap between germline ends came to 7 bases. The CDR3 covers 14 residues. DNA for the CDR3: TGCGCCAGCAGCTTGGGGCAGAACTCCTACGAGCAGTACTTC. Protein product: CASSLGQNSYEQYF.

The chain uses TRBV5-6 and TRBJ2-7, with 7 bases lining up with TRBD1. This CDR3 region has 14 residues. Germline trimming cut 5 bases from V and 0 bases from J; bases unmatched to any gene: 5. CDR1 and CDR2 from the germline V gene are SGHDT and YYEEEE. The CDR3 coding sequence is TGTGCCAGCAGGGGACAGTACATCTCCTACGAGCAGTACTTC. This encodes CASRGQYISYEQYF.

The gene calls are TRBV7-9 and TRBJ2-2, with D tentatively TRBD2 (5 bases). V was cut by 4 bases and J by 3 bases, with 12 bases left in between. The length of the CDR3 is 15 residues. Germline values: CDR1 SEHNR, CDR2 FQNEAQ (reference sequence). The CDR3 coding sequence is TGTGCCAGCAGCTCCGCGGGTTCCTACACCGGGGAGCTGTTTTTT. Amino acid sequence: CASSSAGSYTGELFF.

The rearrangement joins TRBV4-1 to TRBJ1-2, with 10 nucleotides matching TRBD1. CDR3 length: 15 amino acids. Losses at the gene ends were 1 base for V and 4 bases for J; bases not matched to a gene: 3. Germline V gene sequence: CDR1 MGHRA, CDR2 YSYEKL. CDR3 sequence reads: CASSQVRTGGYGYTF. CDR3 DNA sequence: TGCGCCAGCAGCCAAGTCCGGACAGGGGGCTATGGCTACACCTTC.

The chain uses TRBV23-1 and TRBJ1-2; D is unresolved. TRBV23-1 is an ORF for which the function is uncertain. Trimming cost V 0 bases and J 3 bases, with 14 bases left between them. The CDR3 is 16 amino acids. The DNA of the CDR3 is TGCGCCAGCAGTCAATCATCGCAAAGTGGAGACTATGGCTACACCTTC. The encoded protein is CASSQSSQSGDYGYTF.

This sequence joins TRBV6-5 and TRBJ1-1; TRBD1 matches 10 bases. The CDR3 consists of 15 residues. The trim removed 6 bases at V and 4 bases at J, leaving 8 bases unmatched. CDR1 and CDR2 from the germline V gene are MNHEY and SVGAGI. As DNA, the CDR3 is TGTGCCAGCAGCCCCGGGACAGGGGTATTCACTGAAGCTTTCTTT. This sequence encodes CASSPGTGVFTEAFF.

The V call is TRBV4-1, the J call TRBJ2-1; 8 positions match TRBD2. The CDR3 loop spans 16 amino acids. Unmatched junction bases numbered 6, after V lost 1 base and J lost 4 bases. Germline V lookup: CDR1 MGHRA, CDR2 YSYEKL. For the CDR3, the DNA is TGCGCCAGCAGCCAAGCCCCAGGCGGGGGGTACAATGAGCAGTTCTTC. Translation gives CASSQAPGGGYNEQFF.

J is TRBJ1-2 and V is TRBV9; TRBD1 is a possible D gene (6 bases). Trimming cost V 4 bases and J 4 bases, with 14 bases left between them. Per germline, CDR1 SGDLS and CDR2 YYNGEE. The CDR3 runs 14 residues. The CDR3 DNA reads TGTGCCAGCAGCCCCCAGGACAGCCCCTATGGCTACACCTTC. It specifies CASSPQDSPYGYTF.

CDR3 residues: CASSYRLTSGGNTGELFF. The CDR3 DNA reads TGTGCCAGCAGTTACCGTTTAACTAGCGGGGGCAACACCGGGGAGCTGTTTTTT. The V and J genes are TRBV6-2 or TRBV6-3 and TRBJ2-2, with 11 nucleotides matching TRBD2. The V segment lost 2 bases and the J segment 2 bases; nucleotides outside the gene matches: 7. Germline assignment: CDR1 MNHEY and CDR2 SVGEGT. The CDR3 consists of 18 residues.

The chain is built from TRBV11-1 and TRBJ1-2; 7 bases agree with TRBD1. After removal of 2 bases from V and 8 bases from J, the junction contained 5 bases not matched to a gene. Per germline, CDR1 SGHAT and CDR2 FQDESV (reference sequence). This CDR3 is built from 13 residues. The DNA for the CDR3 is TGTGCCAGCAGCTTAAAGCAGGGGGACGGCTACACCTTC. Its translation is CASSLKQGDGYTF.

This rearrangement joins TRBV14 to TRBJ2-5, with D tentatively TRBD1 (6 bases). In germline, CDR1 is SGHDN, CDR2 FVKESK. CDR3 length: 15 residues. V lost 0 bases and J 5 bases, leaving 13 bases between the germline ends. The CDR3 DNA reads as TGTGCCAGCAGCCAAGAGGGACAAGGGGAGGAGACCCAGTACTTC. Translated: CASSQEGQGEETQYF. The entire variable domain, with the rest obtained from reference TRBV14 and TRBJ2-5, is as follows: EAGVTQFPSHSVIEKGQTVTLRCDPISGHDNLYWYRRVMGKEIKFLLHFVKESKQDESGMPNNRFLAERTGGTYSTLKVQPAELEDSGVYFCASSQEGQGEETQYFGPGTRLLVL.

This chain connects TRBV10-3 to TRBJ2-7; a weak D match, TRBD1 (5 bases). Germline V gene sequence: CDR1 ENHRY, CDR2 SYGVKD. The length of the CDR3 is 14 residues. Trimming cost V 0 bases and J 6 bases, with 12 bases left between them. The CDR3 is CAISESSGSGEQYF. In DNA form, the CDR3 reads TGTGCCATCAGTGAGTCGTCAGGGTCGGGCGAGCAGTACTTC.